Described below is a single T cell receptor (beta chain) sequence and its context. Antigen: not known. The TCR beta CDR3 regions underwent amplification using RNA transcripts as the source. Using the HTBI primer set, a first-round RT-PCR was run on the TCR CDR3. TCRdb recomputed calls from the multiplex PCR reads with MiXCR, one row per CDR3 protein. The data hold 700,000 to 850,000 distinct CDR3 sequences, with 35% observed a single time. The data stem from a study of T cells in Graves' hyperthyroidism and ophthalmopathy. No ophthalmopathy progression within 18 months constituted stable Graves' hyperthyroidism. Study conclusions and caveats: Blood also held most thyroid clonotypes expanded beyond 0.001. Ophthalmopathy prediction by the model preceded onset by a median about 6 months.

This TCR was recovered from a middle-aged woman with Graves' hyperthyroidism. Source material: blood.

CDR3 in amino acids: CAIRATGANVLTF. CDR3 DNA: TGTGCCATCAGGGCTACAGGGGCCAACGTCCTGACTTTC. This sequence joins TRBV10-3 and TRBJ2-6; D unresolved. The CDR3 sequence is 13 residues long. The V end lost 6 bases, the J end lost 4 bases, and 7 bases lay between the germline ends. In germline, CDR1 is ENHRY, CDR2 SYGVKD.